This TCR beta chain was captured by sequencing in a study of response to subunit inactivated influenza vaccine. Each CDR3 protein gets one entry after TCRdb re-called the RT-PCR reads with MiXCR. The data hold about half a million distinct CDR3 sequences, with roughly 25% observed a single time. The germline CDR1 and CDR2 sequences are ENHRY and SYGVKD. Trimming removed 2 bases from V and 4 bases from J, with 8 bases in between. This CDR3 is 13 amino acids long. Findings of the study overall: The authors suggested that few new T cells are recruited per seasonal influenza vaccination.

A remark on this clonotype: Its antigen is not identified.

This chain connects TRBV10-3 to TRBJ1-2; no reliable D call. The starting material was CD4+ T cells sorted from PBMCs, obtained approximately 5 days after vaccination. The clonotype was recovered from a middle-aged man who received an inactivated influenza vaccine. In nucleotides, the CDR3 is TGTGCCATCAGTGAGGTCCGGGGCTATGGCTACACCTTC. This gives the protein CAISEVRGYGYTF.